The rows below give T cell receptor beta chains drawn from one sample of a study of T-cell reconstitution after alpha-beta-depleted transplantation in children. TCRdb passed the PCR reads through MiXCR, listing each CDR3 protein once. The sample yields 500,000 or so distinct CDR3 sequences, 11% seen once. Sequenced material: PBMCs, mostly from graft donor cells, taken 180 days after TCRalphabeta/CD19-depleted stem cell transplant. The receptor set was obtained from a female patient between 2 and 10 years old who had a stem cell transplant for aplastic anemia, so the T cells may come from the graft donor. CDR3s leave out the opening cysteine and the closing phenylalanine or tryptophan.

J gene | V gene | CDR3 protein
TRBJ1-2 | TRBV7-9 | ASSHFPLTADYGYT
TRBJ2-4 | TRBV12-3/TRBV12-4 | ASSFTGGAKNSQY
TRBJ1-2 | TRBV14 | ASSQPLNYGYT
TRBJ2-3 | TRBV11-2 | ASSFGTSGSSVQY
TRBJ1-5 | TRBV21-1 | ASSKGTGKRLVSNQPQH
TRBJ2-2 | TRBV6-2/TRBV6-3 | ASSQQGPTNTGELF
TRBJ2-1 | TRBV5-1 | ASSFAWGQGMGEQF
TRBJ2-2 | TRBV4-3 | ASSQGAGMVGGELF
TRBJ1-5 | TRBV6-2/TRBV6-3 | ASSYRGQDLNQPQH
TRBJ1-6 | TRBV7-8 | ASSLGVIVNSPLH
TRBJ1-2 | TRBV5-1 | ASSLGEGSYGYT
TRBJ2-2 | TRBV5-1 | ASSVRGLARITGELF
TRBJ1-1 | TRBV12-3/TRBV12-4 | ASSFTQGAGAEAF
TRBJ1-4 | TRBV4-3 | ASSQDSVTAHEKLS
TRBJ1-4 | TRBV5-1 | ASSQRPANEKLF
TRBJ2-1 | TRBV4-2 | ASSYRLGLAYNEQF
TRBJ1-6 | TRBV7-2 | ASSRQRSSYNSPLH
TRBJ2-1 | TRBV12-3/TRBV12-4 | ASSLRRARNNEQF
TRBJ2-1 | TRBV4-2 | ASSQDYGLAGEGYNEQF
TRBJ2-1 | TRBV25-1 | ASSEYKGIPSGTGLF
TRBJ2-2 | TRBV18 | ASSPSGTGDTGELF
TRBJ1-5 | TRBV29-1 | SVVSGYSNQPQH
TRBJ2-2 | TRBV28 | ASSRRATSGDNTGELF
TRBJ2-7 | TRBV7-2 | ASSLEYQASYEQY
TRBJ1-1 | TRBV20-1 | SAAQSAEAF
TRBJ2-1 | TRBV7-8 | ASGPTGLHNEQF
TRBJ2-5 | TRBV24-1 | ATSEEREAGETQY
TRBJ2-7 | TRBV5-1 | ASGDRDEQY
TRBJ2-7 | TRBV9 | ASSARGGDEQY
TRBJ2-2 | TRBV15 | ATSRDRLLPGELF
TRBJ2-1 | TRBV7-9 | ASSPSTGEQF
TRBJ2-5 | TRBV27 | ASRTGQRKETQY
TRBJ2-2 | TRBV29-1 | SANRVSGELF
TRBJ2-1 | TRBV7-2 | ASSSAGAGYNEQF
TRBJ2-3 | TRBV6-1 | ASSRGGLSDTQY
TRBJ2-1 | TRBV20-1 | SARGTSGRSEF
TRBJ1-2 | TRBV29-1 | SVDPRGVSYGYT
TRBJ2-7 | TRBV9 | ASSAAVPTVGDEQY